One T cell receptor beta chain is described in this entry. The data originate from a study of blood T cell repertoires in COVID-19. Looking at the study overall: Researchers got acute and convalescent COVID-19 samples from the United States, Italy and Spain.

How the authors handled the data: Estimation of nucleated cell counts relied on the amplification of reference gene primers. Sequencing was performed with immunoSEQ multiplex PCR; in TCRdb, only in-frame clones are kept and a portion is missing. The V and J calls and the clone size are those of that table, but D and trimming were determined from the DNA. Of fewer than 85,000 clones in the sample, roughly 80% were seen once. There are 17 residues in the CDR3. Germline V gene lookup returns CDR1 SGHKS and CDR2 YYEKEE (reference sequence). J was trimmed by 6 bases and V by 0 bases; bases with no gene match: 7.

This chain joins TRBV5-5 and TRBJ2-3, with 13 bases lining up with TRBD2. The receptor was isolated from a woman aged 55-70 years with acute or convalescent COVID-19. Source material: peripheral blood. For the CDR3, the DNA is TGTGCCAGCAGCTTGGGGGTAGGGACTAGCGGGGTTGATACGCAGTATTTT. It yields the protein CASSLGVGTSGVDTQYF. The complete variable domain, with remaining parts taken from reference TRBV5-5 and TRBJ2-3, reads DAGVTQSPTHLIKTRGQQVTLRCSPISGHKSVSWYQQVLGQGPQFIFQYYEKEERGRGNFPDRFSARQFPNYSSELNVNALLLGDSALYLCASSLGVGTSGVDTQYFGPGTRLTVL.